This TCR beta chain was captured in a study of T cells in Graves' hyperthyroidism and ophthalmopathy. The study's findings and limits: The model anticipated ophthalmopathy a median about 7.1 months pre-onset.

Notes on this clonotype: What it recognizes is unknown.

TCR beta CDR3 region amplification was performed from RNA transcripts. The primer set for the first-round RT-PCR of the TCR CDR3 was HTBI. From the multiplex PCR reads, TCRdb called clonotypes with MiXCR, one entry per CDR3 protein. The data hold about 530,000 distinct CDR3 sequences, with approximately 17% observed a single time. Diagnostic decisions used clinical symptoms, serum thyroxine and TRAb, thyroid ultrasound and orbital computed tomography. V shed 3 bases and J shed 2 bases, with 10 bases lying between them. This CDR3 spans 14 amino acids. The germline V gene has CDR1 MGHRA and CDR2 YSYEKL.

The V call is TRBV4-1, the J call TRBJ1-1; D unresolved. Sequencing was done on a sample of blood. The source of this sequence is a woman younger than 35 with Graves' ophthalmopathy. As DNA, the CDR3 is TGCGCCAGCAGCCATCTGGGTAGTAACACTGAAGCTTTCTTT. Translating gives CASSHLGSNTEAFF.